The TCR beta chain under discussion was sequenced for a study of blood T cell repertoires in COVID-19. Study-level information: PBMCs, B-cell-depleted T cells, or T cells provided the cDNA or gDNA that made up the material.

The table came from immunoSEQ multiplex PCR; TCRdb's copy has only in-frame clones and leaves some out. Of about 350,000 clones in the sample, 80% to 90% were seen once. The CDR3 is 16 residues long. In germline, CDR1 is SGHRS, CDR2 YFSETQ. V was shortened by 2 bases and J by 2 bases, with 14 bases between the two germline ends. Material: PBMCs or T cells enriched from blood (not recorded which). The TCR originated in a woman aged 25 to 39 who had recovered from COVID-19. The rearrangement joins TRBV5-1 to TRBJ1-3; D possibly corresponds to TRBD1 (5 bases). The CDR3 region has the DNA TGCGCCAGCAGCTTCCTCGGGACTCAGGCTGGAAACACCATATATTTT. Protein: CASSFLGTQAGNTIYF. Using reference TRBV5-1 and TRBJ1-3 for the parts outside the CDR3, the full variable domain is KAGVTQTPRYLIKTRGQQVTLSCSPISGHRSVSWYQQTPGQGLQFLFEYFSETQRNKGNFPGRFSGRQFSNSRSEMNVSTLELGDSALYLCASSFLGTQAGNTIYFGEGSWLTVV.